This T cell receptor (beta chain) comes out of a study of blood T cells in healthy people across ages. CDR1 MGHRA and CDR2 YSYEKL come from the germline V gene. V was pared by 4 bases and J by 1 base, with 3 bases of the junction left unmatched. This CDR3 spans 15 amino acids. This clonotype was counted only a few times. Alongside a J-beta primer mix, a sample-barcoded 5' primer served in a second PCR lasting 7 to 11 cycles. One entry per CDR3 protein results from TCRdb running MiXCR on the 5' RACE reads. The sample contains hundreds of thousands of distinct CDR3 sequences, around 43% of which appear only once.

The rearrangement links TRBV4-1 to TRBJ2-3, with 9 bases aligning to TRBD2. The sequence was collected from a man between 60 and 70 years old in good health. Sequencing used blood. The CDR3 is CASSRTSVGTDTQYF. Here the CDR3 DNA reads TGCGCCAGCAGCCGGACTAGCGTCGGCACAGATACGCAGTATTTT.